This T cell receptor beta chain stems from a study of cytomegalovirus exposure and HLA in healthy donors (dated by TCRdb to the late 2010s). A note on the overall study: An earlier analysis of around 600 of the donors reported more than 250 Gb of sequence data and some 100 million unique TCR beta sequences from some 180 million T cells. Roughly 300 gigabases of sequencing data and around 80 million unique TCR sequences made up an early release that covered over 550 HLA-typed donors. The genetic ancestry cluster associated with self-reported Caucasian donors included about 81% of the 398 genotyped donors. The aim of the study was to test whether cataloging public T cell receptors could identify signatures of past pathogen exposure. Using immunosequencing, the study profiled T cell repertoires from around 670 subjects and related those repertoires to cytomegalovirus serostatus. A separate validation cohort of roughly 110 different subjects was used in addition to the roughly 670-subject first cohort. To predict cytomegalovirus infection status, the study brought together high-throughput TCR immunosequencing, statistical association of individual TCRs with disease status, and machine learning. In a later analysis, previously published TCR beta repertoires from about 670 donors were re-analyzed and high-resolution HLA genotyping was added so that TCR occurrence patterns could be studied. Rather than drawing on any new phenotypic data, the later analysis identified candidate immune exposures from TCR beta sequences and the way those sequences occurred across donors. To decide whether each TCR beta V gene segment behaved as functional or pseudogenic, an earlier analysis of fewer than 750 of the donors relied on high-throughput TCR beta sequencing. Donor age, sex, ethnicity and CMV serostatus were compiled alongside the repertoire data. A later genetic analysis used genome-wide SNP genotypes for about 60% of the roughly 670 donors, treating that subset as a discovery cohort. Every discovery cohort repertoire had been produced on one sequencing platform. HLA typing included class I and class II loci at four-digit resolution. The number of typed donors differed by locus: about 620-630 for A, B, C, DRB1 and DQB1; 500 to 550 for DQA1; fewer than 610 for DPA1; and some 470 for DPB1. Because of strong linkage in the cohort, four to six DR-DQ haplotypes were treated as single units for association and clustering. Among 398 genotyped donors of the cohort, an average of approximately 240,000 unique TCR beta nucleotide sequences were sequenced per donor, 15% to 20% of them non-productive. The research as a whole found: A further reported finding was that TCR beta sequences accurately predicted the HLA-A and HLA-B alleles for most subjects in the first cohort. Sequencing depth was assumed to be roughly uniform across donors in the presence/absence analyses, though that assumption may not hold. A cluster of highly shared sequence variants was judged likely to represent a technical artifact of the sequencing pipeline. Assigning TCR associations to individual alleles was difficult when HLA alleles, especially DR and DQ, strongly co-occurred. Because the 87-base-pair reads could not distinguish some IMGT-functional V segments, including TRBV6-2 and TRBV6-3, those segments were excluded. In a later analysis, HLA-associated TCR beta chains showed more clonal expansion and lower generation probabilities than non-associated chains that were equally common. While some public TCRs were present in many individuals, most TCR sequences turned up only very rarely across donors. A later analysis reported that several top co-occurrence clusters appeared linked to parvovirus B19, influenza, CMV and Epstein-Barr virus. The authors suggested that the approach could potentially be extended to other disease states and immunological phenotypes. The study gave a list of 150 to 200 TCR beta chains associated with cytomegalovirus. A later analysis found that TCR association rates varied across HLA loci, with DRB1 alleles showing the most associated TCRs and HLA-C alleles the fewest. In vitro tests confirmed that a few of the cytomegalovirus-associated TCR beta chains recognize cytomegalovirus antigens. Cytomegalovirus status was reported to be diagnosed by the classifier with high specificity and sensitivity in both the original and validation cohorts. This cohort had only TCR beta chains sequenced, and the lack of alpha or paired-chain data limited which features could be detected. An earlier analysis of several hundred of the donors showed that most TCR beta V segments appeared in productive rearrangements either about 87% or about 30% of the time, which broadly matched IMGT annotations. Linkage disequilibrium might explain the correlated functional status among segregating V segments, but an unknown experimental factor could not be ruled out. Specific HLA alleles were associated with 15,000 to 20,000 TCR beta sequences at a false discovery rate of 0.05 in a later analysis. The earlier analysis of 450 to 700 of the donors excluded approximately 15 rarely observed V segments, including chromosome 9 orphons, because counts were too low. Immune exposure information for the cohort was limited to CMV serostatus. According to a later genetic analysis, donors in an Asian-associated ancestry cluster had fewer N-insertions in productive TCRs than the roughly 700-donor mean. A later genetic analysis associated a missense DCLRE1C variant with V-gene and J-gene trimming of TCR beta chains, and an independent cohort replicated the association. HLA typing was unavailable for some donors at each locus, so association tests used only the typed subset. A later analysis found that most CMV-associated TCR beta chains appeared HLA-restricted, with HLA associations seemingly driven largely by CMV exposure.

Library construction relied on the immunoSEQ multiplex PCR assay. The multiplex PCR relied on a mix of 60 forward primers for TCR Vbeta segments and 13 reverse primers for TCR Jbeta segments. Amplification of the CDR3 region of rearranged TCR beta genes was performed with a multiplex PCR assay on genomic DNA. Amplified TCR beta libraries were sequenced as 87-base-pair reads on the Illumina HiSeq System. The paper's data handling went like this. Across the 500 to 850 repertoires, a later analysis counted some 80 million unique TCR beta chains, some 11 million of which were shared by at least two donors. Raw reads were error-corrected and collapsed into unique sequences with a nearest-neighbor algorithm that merged closely related sequences to remove PCR and sequencing errors. To assign V, D and J gene segments, CDR3 sequences were aligned to IMGT reference sequences. For a sequence to be retained, a match of at least six nucleotides to both a V gene segment and a J gene segment was required. Rearrangements were classified as productive when the CDR3 lacked stop codons and remained in frame with V and J, and all other rearrangements were classified as non-productive. CDR3 was defined by IMGT convention, running from the second conserved V-encoded cysteine to the conserved J-encoded phenylalanine. The earlier analysis of 550 to 650 of the donors excluded any sequence lacking an unambiguous match to a single V gene segment. In an earlier analysis of approximately 590 of the donors, V segments were called functional above 56.7% productive rearrangements and were called segregating when the between-donor standard deviation exceeded 5%. A statistical classification framework was built to diagnose cytomegalovirus status from the catalog of TCR beta chain sequences. A later analysis assigned V and J genes by comparing TCR nucleotide sequences with IMGT/GENE-DB human TR gene sequences. The TCRdist pipeline was used in a later analysis to assign CDR3 sequences and most-parsimonious VDJ recombination scenarios. In a later analysis, every TCR beta chain was defined by the combination of its CDR3 amino acid sequence and its V-gene family, and reads without a unique V-gene family were dropped. A later analysis removed 592 highly shared, low-generation-probability nucleotide sequences to deal with suspected cross-contamination and a sequencing artifact. A later analysis calculated a clonal expansion index for each public chain from normalized within-repertoire ranks of inferred template counts. In a later analysis, generation probabilities were computed with a VDJ recombination model fitted to out-of-frame rearrangements, and the resulting probabilities were checked against IGoR. In a later analysis, TCR-TCR, TCR-HLA and TCR-CMV co-occurrence was scored with hypergeometric tests, and a repertoire-size bias correction was applied to TCR pairs. False discovery rates were estimated in a later analysis by permuting HLA or CMV assignments 20 times. In a later analysis, co-occurring TCRs were grouped using DBSCAN, with TCRdist sequence similarity added in when clustering inside HLA-allele-positive subsets. Co-occurrence clustering excluded repertoires with fewer than 30,000 or more than 120,000 public chains, plus five with anomalous nucleotide sharing. Entries here come from immuneACCESS through TCRdb and include only in-frame sequences with V and J called. Some clones fail to appear in such tables; in the studies checked, an unresolved V gene covers under half of the shortfall, and the cause of the remainder is unknown. V and J calls and clone size are those listed in that table; D and trimming were worked out from the DNA. The sample records 130,000 to 150,000 clones, roughly 76% of which are singletons. In total, the top ten clones hold under 15% of the sample.

The germline V gene supplies CDR1 SGHVS and CDR2 FQNEAQ. V and J are truncated by 4 bases and 3 bases respectively, leaving an intervening sequence of 9 bases. Including the terminal cysteine and phenylalanine, the CDR3 comprises 13 residues. The entry retains the CDR3 DNA only, 39 bases that are in frame from base 1. With respect to this clone: Its recognized antigen is unknown. Per-base qualities were not stored, and no clone one base away is much larger.

The cohort comprised some 680 healthy bone marrow donors. At the time of sampling, every cohort member was nominally healthy, though immune exposures that went unrecorded were likely present. CMV serostatus was recorded as positive for some 300 and negative for 352 of the 666 cohort members, whereas no CMV serostatus was recorded for the donor in question. Every donor gave a peripheral blood sample, and the peripheral blood mononuclear cells from that sample were used for TCR beta sequencing. The Qiagen DNeasy Blood Extraction Kit was used to extract genomic DNA from the blood cell samples. The sequence derives from a human donor in good health. The sequenced material came from PBMCs. The chain joins TRBV7-8 to TRBJ1-1, with the D segment identity uncertain. The DNA sequence is TGTGCCAGCAGCTCGGGTTGGGACACTGAAGCTTTCTTT. Translated, it reads CASSSGWDTEAFF.